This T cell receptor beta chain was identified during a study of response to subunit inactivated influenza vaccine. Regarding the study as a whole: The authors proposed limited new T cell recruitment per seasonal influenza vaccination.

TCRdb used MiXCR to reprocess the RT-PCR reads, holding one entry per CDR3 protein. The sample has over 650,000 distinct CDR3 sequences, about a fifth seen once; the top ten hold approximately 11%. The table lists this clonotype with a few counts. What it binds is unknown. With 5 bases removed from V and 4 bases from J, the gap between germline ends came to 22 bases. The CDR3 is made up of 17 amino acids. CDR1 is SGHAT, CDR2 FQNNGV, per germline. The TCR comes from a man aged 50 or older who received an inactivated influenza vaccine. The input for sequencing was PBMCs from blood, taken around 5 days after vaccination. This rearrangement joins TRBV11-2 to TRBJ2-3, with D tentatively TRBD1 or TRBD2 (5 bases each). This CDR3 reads CASSPPAGPGQADTQYF. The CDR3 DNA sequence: TGTGCCAGCAGCCCTCCTGCCGGTCCGGGGCAGGCAGATACGCAGTATTTT.